This entry is about one T cell receptor beta chain. The antigen remains unidentified. This CDR3 is built from 13 residues. Trimming took 5 bases from V and 5 from J, leaving 10 bases between them. CDR1 and CDR2 (germline): SEHNR, FQNEAQ (reference sequence). The sample comes from a study of identical twins. General study results and limits: Alpha sequences out of frame and shared by twins had excess low generation probability. Abundant beta clonotypes from cord blood bore fewer insertions; memory repertoires lacked this pattern. Invariant MAIT and iNKT cells are populations that could partly confound zero-insertion analyses.

Template switching added a universal primer binding site, and final cDNA carried unique molecular identifiers. TCRdb re-called the 5' RACE reads with MiXCR, one entry per CDR3 protein. The table shows roughly 260,000 distinct CDR3 sequences, with 11% to 15% occurring only once. Sequencing input: memory (CD45RO+) T cells sorted from blood. This rearrangement joins TRBV7-9 to TRBJ2-1; no definite D call. This clonotype originated in a woman aged 18-29 years in good health. The chain's CDR3 is CASSARLDNEQFF. The CDR3, as DNA: TGTGCCAGCAGCGCCCGACTGGACAATGAGCAGTTCTTC.